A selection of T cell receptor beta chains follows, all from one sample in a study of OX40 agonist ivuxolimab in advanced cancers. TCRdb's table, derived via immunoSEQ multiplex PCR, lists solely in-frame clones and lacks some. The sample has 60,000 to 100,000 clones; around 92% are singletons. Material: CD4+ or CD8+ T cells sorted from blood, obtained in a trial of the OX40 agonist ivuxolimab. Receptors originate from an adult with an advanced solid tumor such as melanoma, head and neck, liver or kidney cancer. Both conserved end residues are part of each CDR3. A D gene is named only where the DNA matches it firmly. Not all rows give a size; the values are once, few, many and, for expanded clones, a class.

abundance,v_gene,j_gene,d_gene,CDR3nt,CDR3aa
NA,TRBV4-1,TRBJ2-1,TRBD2,TGCGCCAGCAGCCAGCCTACTAGCGGGAGGCGCCTGGGCAATGAGCAGTTCTTC,CASSQPTSGRRLGNEQFF
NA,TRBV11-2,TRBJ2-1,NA,TGTGCCAGCAGCTTAACCCAGAACCACAATGAGCAGTTCTTC,CASSLTQNHNEQFF
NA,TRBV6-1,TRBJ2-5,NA,TGTGCCACCCGAAGAGCGGACGGAGGAGAGACCCAGTACTTC,CATRRADGGETQYF
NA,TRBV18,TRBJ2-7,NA,TGTGCCAGCTCACCTCCGGGACCAACCTACGAGCAGTACTTC,CASSPPGPTYEQYF
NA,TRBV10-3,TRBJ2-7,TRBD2,TGTGCCATCGAGCGACTAGCGGGGCACGTCCTTGACGAGCAGTACTTC,CAIERLAGHVLDEQYF
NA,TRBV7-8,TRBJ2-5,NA,TGTGCCAGCAGCTGGGCCGGGACGGCGGAGACCCAGTACTTC,CASSWAGTAETQYF
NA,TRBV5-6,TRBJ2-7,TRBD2,TGTGCCAGCAGCTTCAGGCAGCTAGCGGGAGAGAACGAGCAGTACTTC,CASSFRQLAGENEQYF
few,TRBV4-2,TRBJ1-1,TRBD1,TGTGCCAGCAGCCAAGAGACAGGGAGGACTGAAGCTTTCTTT,CASSQETGRTEAFF
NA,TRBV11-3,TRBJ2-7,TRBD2,TGTGCCAGCAGCTTAGCTACGGGACTAGCGGCGGACGAGCAGTACTTC,CASSLATGLAADEQYF
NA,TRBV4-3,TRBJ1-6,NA,TGCGCCAGCAGCCGGGATGACAGATCCTCACCCCTCCACTTT,CASSRDDRSSPLHF
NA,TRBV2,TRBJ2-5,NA,TGTGCCAGCAGTGAAATCATGCGGGAGACCCAGTACTTC,CASSEIMRETQYF
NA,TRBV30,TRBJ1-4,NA,TGTGCCTGGAACCCAATGACGGGGGGGGATGAAAAACTGTTTTTT,CAWNPMTGGDEKLFF
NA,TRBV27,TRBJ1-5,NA,TGTGCCAGCCATTCATATAATCAGCCCCAGCATTTT,CASHSYNQPQHF
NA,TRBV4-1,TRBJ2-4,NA,TGCGCCAGCAGCCAAGAGAGGGACCCCCGGGCCAAAAACATTCAGTACTTC,CASSQERDPRAKNIQYF
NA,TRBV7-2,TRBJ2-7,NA,TGTGCCAGCAGCCAGGGGACTCCTTACGAGCAGTACTTC,CASSQGTPYEQYF
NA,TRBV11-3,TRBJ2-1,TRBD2,TGTGCCAGCGGTAGCGGGGTCTCCTACAATGAGCAGTTCTTC,CASGSGVSYNEQFF
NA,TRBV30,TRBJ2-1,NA,TGTGCCTGGTCTATCGGAGCCCCGCGGGTCAATGAGCAGTTCTTC,CAWSIGAPRVNEQFF
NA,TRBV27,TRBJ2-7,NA,TGTGCCAGCAGTTTATTTCCGTACGTGGACATTGTCTACGAGCAGTACTTC,CASSLFPYVDIVYEQYF
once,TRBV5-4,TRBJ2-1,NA,TGTGCCAGCAGCCCGCGGCAGGACGACAATGAGCAGTTCTTC,CASSPRQDDNEQFF
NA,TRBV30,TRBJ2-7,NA,TGTGCCTGGGGAGAATACTACGAGCAGTACTTC,CAWGEYYEQYF
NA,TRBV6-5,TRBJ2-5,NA,TGTGCCAGCAGTTACTCGGGGGCGGGAGAAGAGACCCAGTACTTC,CASSYSGAGEETQYF
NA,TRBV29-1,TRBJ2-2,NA,TGCAGCGTTAGGTCTGCGGGCGGCGGCACCGGGGAGCTGTTTTTT,CSVRSAGGGTGELFF
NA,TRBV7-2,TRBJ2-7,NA,TGTGCCAGCAGCTTAGTGGAGGGCGGTCTGGAGCAGTACTTC,CASSLVEGGLEQYF
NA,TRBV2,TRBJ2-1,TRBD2,TGTGCCAGCAGTTATTTTAGCGGGAGGAGCTCCTACAATGAGCAGTTCTTC,CASSYFSGRSSYNEQFF
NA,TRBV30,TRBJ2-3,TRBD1,TGTGCCTGGAGTGTACACAAGGGGGCCCTAGCCCTACGCACAGATACGCAGTATTTT,CAWSVHKGALALRTDTQYF
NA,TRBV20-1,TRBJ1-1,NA,TGCAGTGCCGCACCGGGACGAGGACCTTTCTTT,CSAAPGRGPFF
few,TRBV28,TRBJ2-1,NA,TGTGCCAGCAGTCCCCGGGCGGACATCTACAATGAGCAGTTCTTC,CASSPRADIYNEQFF
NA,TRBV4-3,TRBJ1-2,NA,TGCGCCAGCAGCCAATCCCCCGCTAACTATGGCTACACCTTC,CASSQSPANYGYTF
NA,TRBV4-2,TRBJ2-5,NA,TGTGCCAGCAGCCAAGCCTCCCGGGTGGAGACCCAGTACTTC,CASSQASRVETQYF
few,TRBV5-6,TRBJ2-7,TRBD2,TGTGCCAGCAGCGCAAGGTGGACTAGCGGGAGCCACTTCTCCTACGAGCAGTACTTC,CASSARWTSGSHFSYEQYF
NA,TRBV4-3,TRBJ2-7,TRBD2,TGCGCCAGCAGCCAAGACACTAGCGGGGGCTACGAGCAGTACTTC,CASSQDTSGGYEQYF
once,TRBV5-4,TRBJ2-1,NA,TGTGCCAGCAGCATGACGACTGAGTACAATGAGCAGTTCTTC,CASSMTTEYNEQFF
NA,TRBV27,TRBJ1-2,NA,TGTGCCAGCAGTTTATCGGGGGCCCGGGCGAGGAACTATGGCTACACCTTC,CASSLSGARARNYGYTF
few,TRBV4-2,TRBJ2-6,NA,TGTGCCAGCAGCCTTGACCCCCACTCTGGGGCCAACGTCCTGACTTTC,CASSLDPHSGANVLTF
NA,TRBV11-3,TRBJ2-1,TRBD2,TGTGCCAGCAGCACCCGAGCGGGAGGGTGGGATGAGCAGTTCTTC,CASSTRAGGWDEQFF
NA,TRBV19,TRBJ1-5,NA,TGTGCCAGTAGTATCCGGGCTCAGCCCCAGCATTTT,CASSIRAQPQHF
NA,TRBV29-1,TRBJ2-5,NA,TGCAGCGTTGAAAAGGGGACGGAGACCCAGTACTTC,CSVEKGTETQYF
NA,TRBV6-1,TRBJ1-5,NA,TGTGCCAGCAGTGCACAGGGTAAGGATAGCAATCAGCCCCAGCATTTT,CASSAQGKDSNQPQHF
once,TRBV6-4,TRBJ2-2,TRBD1,TGTGCCAGCAGTGACAGTTTCGGGACAGGGAGGAACACCGGGGAGCTGTTTTTT,CASSDSFGTGRNTGELFF
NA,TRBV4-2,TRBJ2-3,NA,TGTGCCAGCAGGCAGGGGGGCGGGAGCACAGATACGCAGTATTTT,CASRQGGGSTDTQYF
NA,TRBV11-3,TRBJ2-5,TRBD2,TGTGCCAGCAGCTTACGAGCGGGAGGCCAAGAGACCCAGTACTTC,CASSLRAGGQETQYF
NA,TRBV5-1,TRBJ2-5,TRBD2,TGCGCCAGCATGCTTGGGACTAGCGGACAAGAGACCCAGTACTTC,CASMLGTSGQETQYF
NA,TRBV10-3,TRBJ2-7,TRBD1,TGTGCCATCAGTGACGGGATCGGGACAGGGGGGTACGAGCAGTACTTC,CAISDGIGTGGYEQYF
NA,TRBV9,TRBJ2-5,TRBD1,TGTGCCAGCAGCGTGGGGACAGGGGGTATATCGGAGACCCAGTACTTC,CASSVGTGGISETQYF
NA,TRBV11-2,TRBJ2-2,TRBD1,TGTGCCAGCAGCATGGACAGGGCGAACACCGGGGAGCTGTTTTTT,CASSMDRANTGELFF
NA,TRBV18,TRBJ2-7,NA,TGTGCCAGCTCGCCTTCGGGGGACTACGAGCAGTACTTC,CASSPSGDYEQYF